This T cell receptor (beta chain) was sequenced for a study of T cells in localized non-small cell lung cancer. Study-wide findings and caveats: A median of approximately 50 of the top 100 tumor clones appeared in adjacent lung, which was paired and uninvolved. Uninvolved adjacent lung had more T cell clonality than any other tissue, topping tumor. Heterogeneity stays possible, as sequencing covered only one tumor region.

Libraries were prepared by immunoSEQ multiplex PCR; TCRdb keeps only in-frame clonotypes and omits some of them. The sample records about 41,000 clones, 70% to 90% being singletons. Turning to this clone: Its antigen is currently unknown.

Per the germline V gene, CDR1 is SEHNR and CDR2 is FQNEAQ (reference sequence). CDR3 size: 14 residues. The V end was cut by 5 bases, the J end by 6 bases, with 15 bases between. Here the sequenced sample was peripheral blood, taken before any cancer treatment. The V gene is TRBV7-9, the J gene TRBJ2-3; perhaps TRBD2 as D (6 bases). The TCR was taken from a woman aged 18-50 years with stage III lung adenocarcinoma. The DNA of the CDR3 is TGTGCCAGCAGCCCCACCCGGGAGAGGGATACGCAGTATTTT. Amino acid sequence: CASSPTRERDTQYF.